The 20 T cell receptor beta chains below were found in one sample sequenced in a study of blood T cell repertoires in COVID-19. TCRdb keeps only in-frame clones here, not all; method: immunoSEQ multiplex PCR. The sample lists about 260,000 clones, roughly 84% seen once, with roughly 8.6% in the top ten. The sequencing input was peripheral blood. The receptors originated from a human donor in a cohort sampled during active COVID-19.

The CDR3 coding sequence is TGTGCCAGCTCACCAAGTTTGCGAGAACGATATGGCTACACCTTC. Protein product: CASSPSLRERYGYTF. V and J are TRBV18 and TRBJ1-2; D remains ambiguous. The CDR3 totals 15 residues. V dropped 2 bases and J dropped 5 bases, with 15 bases sitting between them. Germline loops: CDR1 KGHSH, CDR2 LQKENI.

Only a few counts were recorded for this clone. This specimen includes other DNA sequences encoding the same CDR3. The J gene is TRBJ1-2, the V gene TRBV5-1, with D hard to call. The CDR3 runs to 12 residues. Germline V gene lookup returns CDR1 SGHRS and CDR2 YFSETQ. V was pared by 5 bases and J by 2 bases, with 7 bases between. The CDR3 region has the DNA TGCGCCAGCAGGGAGGGCAACTATGGCTACACCTTC. Its protein product is CASREGNYGYTF.

V and J are TRBV15 and TRBJ2-5, with D tentatively TRBD1 (5 bases). CDR1 and CDR2 (germline): LNHNV, YYDKDF (reference sequence). Trimming removed 5 bases at V and 2 bases at J, with 18 bases between. The CDR3 sequence is 16 residues long. This CDR3 reads CATSAPTEGDQETQYF. DNA for the CDR3: TGTGCCACCAGCGCGCCCACTGAAGGGGATCAAGAGACCCAGTACTTC. Full variable domain (remainder filled in from reference TRBV15 and TRBJ2-5): DAMVIQNPRYQVTQFGKPVTLSCSQTLNHNVMYWYQQKSSQAPKLLFHYYDKDFNNEADTPDNFQSRRPNTSFCFLDIRSPGLGDTAMYLCATSAPTEGDQETQYFGPGTRLLVL.

The rearrangement joins TRBV3-1 (or the pseudogene TRBV3-2) to TRBJ2-7, with 13 bases identical to TRBD2. In germline, CDR1 is LGHDT, CDR2 YNNKEL (reference sequence). Trimming took 4 bases from V and 6 from J; bases not matched to a gene: 6. CDR3 length equals 15 residues. DNA of the CDR3: TGTGCCAGCAGCCTGGGACTAGCGGGGACTATCGAGCAGTACTTC. Protein product: CASSLGLAGTIEQYF.

This chain links TRBV4-2 with TRBJ2-3; possible D gene TRBD2, 6 bases. Germline V CDR1 and CDR2: LGHNA, YNFKEQ. The V gene lost 4 bases and the J gene lost 5 bases, with 16 bases spanning the gap. The CDR3 extends over 15 amino acids. CDR3 loop: CASSRTSSGGDTQYF. In DNA, the CDR3 is TGTGCCAGCAGCCGCACGAGTTCCGGGGGAGATACGCAGTATTTT.

This chain uses TRBV19 with TRBJ2-3; no firm D call. V dropped 4 bases and J dropped 1 base, with 9 bases sitting between them. Per germline, CDR1 LNHDA and CDR2 SQIVND (reference sequence). This CDR3 region has 14 residues. Written as DNA, the CDR3 is TGTGCCAGTAGTAGGAGATCACGCACAGATACGCAGTATTTT. This gives the protein CASSRRSRTDTQYF.

The chain recombines TRBV3-1 (or the pseudogene TRBV3-2) with TRBJ2-3; D is unclear. The CDR3 is 12 residues long. Germline V gene data show CDR1 as LGHDT and CDR2 as YNNKEL (reference sequence). Trimming cost V 1 base and J 7 bases, with 6 bases left between them. CDR3 sequence (DNA): TGTGCCAGCAGCCAAGGTTCAAATACGCAGTATTTT. It yields the protein CASSQGSNTQYF.

This clone was found once. The chain links TRBV5-1 to TRBJ2-7, with 9 bases aligning to TRBD1. This CDR3 has 15 amino acids. Germline V gene lookup returns CDR1 SGHRS and CDR2 YFSETQ. V trimming: 3 bases; J trimming: 1 base; junction bases outside the gene matches: 5. The CDR3 loop is CASSSGTGISYEQYF. In nucleotides, the CDR3 is TGCGCCAGCAGCTCAGGGACAGGGATTTCCTACGAGCAGTACTTC.

CDR3 coding DNA: TGTGCCAGCAGCCCTACCGGGGGGGGCCATGAGCAGTTCTTC. It encodes CASSPTGGGHEQFF. This chain links TRBV6-2 or TRBV6-3 with TRBJ2-1; 8 nucleotides line up with TRBD2. Germline CDR1 and CDR2: MNHEY and SVGEGT. The V and J ends lost 6 bases and 8 bases, in that order; junction bases with no gene match: 9. This CDR3 contains 14 residues.

The rearrangement joins TRBV6-2 or TRBV6-3 to TRBJ2-7, with 10 bases lining up with TRBD1. Germline V gives CDR1 MNHEY, CDR2 SVGEGT. The CDR3 loop spans 15 amino acids. Losses at the gene ends were 1 base for V and 7 bases for J; bases not matched to a gene: 7. CDR3 protein: CASSYWGQGLREQYF. The CDR3 nucleotides are TGTGCCAGCAGTTACTGGGGACAGGGGTTGCGGGAGCAGTACTTC.

Notes on this clone: Other DNA sequences of this sample code for an identical CDR3. This chain links TRBV12-3 or TRBV12-4 with TRBJ1-1; no clear D. The CDR3 loop spans 12 amino acids. Trimming removed 6 bases at V and 4 bases at J, with 9 bases between. The CDR3 DNA sequence: TGTGCCAGCAGAACCGGTGGCACTGAAGCTTTCTTT. It codes for CASRTGGTEAFF.

The rearrangement links TRBV7-9 to TRBJ2-2, with 10 bases that match TRBD2. The CDR3 sequence is 16 residues long. The germline V gene encodes CDR1 SEHNR and CDR2 FQNEAQ (reference sequence). Trimming removed 2 bases from V and 8 bases from J; junction bases left unmatched: 8. The DNA for the CDR3 is TGTGCCAGCAGCTTAAGCCTAGCGGGAGAGGCGGGGGAGCTGTTTTTT. Translating gives CASSLSLAGEAGELFF. Looking up the rest from reference TRBV7-9 and TRBJ2-2 gives the full variable domain: DTGVSQNPRHKITKRGQNVTFRCDPISEHNRLYWYRQTLGQGPEFLTYFQNEAQLEKSRLLSDRFSAERPKGSFSTLEIQRTEQGDSAMYLCASSLSLAGEAGELFFGEGSRLTVL.

This clone was detected a few times. The J gene is TRBJ2-3, the V gene TRBV7-2; D is possibly TRBD2 (5 bases). Germline loops: CDR1 SGHTA, CDR2 FQGNSA. The CDR3 length is 14 residues. Trimming removed 4 bases from V and 5 bases from J, with 13 bases in between. The chain's CDR3 is CASSSGIKVDTQYF. In DNA form, the CDR3 reads TGTGCCAGCAGCTCCGGGATAAAGGTAGATACGCAGTATTTT.

V gene TRBV12-3 or TRBV12-4 combines with J gene TRBJ1-2, with unresolved D. V shed 7 bases and J shed 8 bases, with 14 bases lying between them. The CDR3 runs to 12 residues. The CDR3 here is CASTLGSRGYTF. The CDR3 DNA reads TGTGCCAGCACCCTCGGGTCTAGGGGCTACACCTTC.

CDR3 loop: CASSQDSQGRTQHF. The CDR3 DNA sequence: TGCGCCAGCAGCCAAGATTCCCAGGGTAGGACCCAGCATTTT. This chain links TRBV4-1 with TRBJ1-5, with D tentatively TRBD1 (5 bases). The CDR3 contains 14 residues. Germline V gene data show CDR1 as MGHRA and CDR2 as YSYEKL. Trimming removed 0 bases from V and 11 bases from J, with 14 bases in between.

The rearrangement uses TRBV6-2 or TRBV6-3 and TRBJ2-3; 12 bases align to TRBD2. Trimming at V came to 6 bases and at J to 1 base, leaving 14 bases not matched to a gene. Germline CDR1 and CDR2: MNHEY and SVGEGT. The CDR3 extends over 19 amino acids. The CDR3, as DNA: TGTGCCAGCAGCGACGCCCTAGCGGGGGGGCGTCGGGGCACAGATACGCAGTATTTT. The encoded protein is CASSDALAGGRRGTDTQYF.

The CDR3 is CATGRGGSYEQYF. Here the CDR3 DNA reads TGCGCCACCGGGAGGGGGGGATCCTACGAGCAGTACTTC. The chain combines TRBV10-1 with TRBJ2-7, with TRBD2 matching 8 bases. CDR1 is WNHNN, CDR2 SYGVQD, per germline (reference sequence). V trimming: 10 bases; J trimming: 1 base; junction bases outside the gene matches: 6. The CDR3 is 13 amino acids.

The chain has TRBV5-1 and TRBJ2-6; TRBD1 matches 7 bases. CDR1 and CDR2 from the germline V gene are SGHRS and YFSETQ. With 2 bases clipped from V and 7 bases from J, the junction kept 15 bases outside the gene matches. The CDR3 contains 18 residues. CDR3 sequence reads: CASSLAPTGRGIANVLTF. In nucleotides, the CDR3 is TGCGCCAGCAGCTTAGCCCCGACAGGGAGAGGTATAGCCAACGTCCTGACTTTC.

This chain connects TRBV15 to TRBJ2-3; TRBD2 matches 10 bases. This CDR3 spans 18 amino acids. The germline V gene has CDR1 LNHNV and CDR2 YYDKDF (reference sequence). V shed 1 base and J 5 bases; nucleotides not matched to a gene: 12. CDR3 in amino acids: CATSRGRLAGVKGDTQYF. CDR3 nucleotide sequence: TGTGCCACCAGCAGAGGGCGGCTAGCGGGGGTGAAGGGAGATACGCAGTATTTT.

The CDR3 reads CASIADRRKTQYF. The CDR3 DNA follows: TGTGCCAGCATTGCGGACAGGCGGAAGACCCAGTACTTC. This sequence joins TRBV12-3 or TRBV12-4 and TRBJ2-5; 7 bases agree with TRBD1. The trim removed 7 bases at V and 6 bases at J, leaving 8 bases unmatched. The CDR3 consists of 13 residues.